This entry describes one TCR beta chain. Its specificity is unknown. Amplification used 60 Vbeta primers and 13 Jbeta primers. The data were produced by immunoSEQ multiplex PCR, yet TCRdb's version contains in-frame clones alone and is incomplete. The repertoire shows 130,000 or so clones; the top ten hold over 2%. This CDR3 has 16 residues. V lost 0 bases, J lost 3 bases, and 13 bases lay in between. The germline V gene encodes CDR1 SGHRS and CDR2 YFSETQ. This sample stems from a study of cytomegalovirus exposure and HLA in healthy donors. Study-level results: In a later analysis, specific HLA alleles were associated with 16,000 or so TCR beta sequences at a 0.05 false discovery rate. Beyond CMV serostatus, there was no information to go on about immune exposure. A later analysis showed TCR association rates differing by HLA locus, peaking at DRB1 and lowest at HLA-C.

The chain recombines TRBV5-1 with TRBJ2-1, with D possibly being TRBD2 (6 bases). The source is a young woman in good health and CMV-seronegative. The sample taken for sequencing was PBMCs. The CDR3 bases are TGCGCCAGCAGCTTGGACGGCGGGACCCTCTACAATGAGCAGTTCTTC. The encoded protein is CASSLDGGTLYNEQFF.